These 11 T cell receptor beta chains were sequenced from one sample in a study of T cell responses to AZD1222 COVID-19 vaccine. TCRdb's copy holds only in-frame clones and misses some; the assay was immunoSEQ multiplex PCR. The data contain 110,000 to 150,000 clones, over 85% of them seen just once; the ten biggest clones take up 1.5% to 2%. The material sequenced was peripheral blood, taken on day 0 of AZD1222 vaccination. The receptors derive from an adult in good health.

This chain connects TRBV19 to TRBJ1-1; the D is unclear. The CDR3 length is 13 residues. The germline V and J ends were trimmed by 1 base and 1 base, with 4 bases remaining between them. The germline gives CDR1 LNHDA, CDR2 SQIVND (reference sequence). The CDR3: CASSIGRNTEAFF. CDR3 DNA sequence: TGTGCCAGTAGTATAGGACGGAACACTGAAGCTTTCTTT.

With regard to this clone: The junction departs from germline at one end; a sequencing error may be responsible. The CDR3 loop reads CASSDNSPLHF. The CDR3 region has the DNA TGTGCCAGCAGTGATAACTCACCCCTCCACTTT. The chain uses TRBV6-1 and TRBJ1-6, with D unresolved. This CDR3 has 11 amino acids. The germline V gene has CDR1 MNHNS and CDR2 SASEGT.

The genes are TRBV27 and TRBJ1-2; 8 bases match TRBD1. With V trimmed by 6 bases and J by 7 bases, 16 bases remained unmatched. The CDR3 is made up of 16 amino acids. CDR1 is MNHEY, CDR2 SMNVEV, per germline (reference sequence). In nucleotides, the CDR3 is TGTGCCAGCAGCCCCGGGACAGGAGGTAGTCGGTCTGGCTACACCTTC. It encodes CASSPGTGGSRSGYTF.

The chain joins TRBV7-9 to TRBJ2-7, with a weak D call TRBD2 (5 bases). The V gene lost 1 base and the J gene lost 1 base, with 11 bases spanning the gap. Germline CDR1 and CDR2: SEHNR and FQNEAQ (reference sequence). This CDR3 comprises 15 residues. For the CDR3, the DNA is TGTGCCAGCAGCTTAGAAGGGAGCAAATCCTACGAGCAGTACTTC. Protein product: CASSLEGSKSYEQYF.

This clone was detected only a few times. CDR3 DNA: TGTGCCACCAGTGACGACACCGGGGAGCTGTTTTTT. This translates into CATSDDTGELFF. This sequence joins TRBV24-1 and TRBJ2-2; D is ambiguous. The CDR3 is 12 amino acids. V was trimmed by 4 bases and J by 3 bases, leaving 2 bases between them. Germline V gene lookup returns CDR1 KGHDR and CDR2 SFDVKD.

As for this clone: The sample carries other DNA sequences with the same CDR3. The chain joins TRBV5-1 to TRBJ2-7, with TRBD1 matching 9 bases. The CDR3 consists of 15 residues. In germline, CDR1 is SGHRS, CDR2 YFSETQ. V dropped 0 bases and J dropped 4; count of bases not matched to a gene: 5. In DNA, the CDR3 is TGCGCCAGCAGCTTGGGACCGGGACAGGGATACGAGCAGTACTTC. Its translation is CASSLGPGQGYEQYF.

J is TRBJ1-2 and V is TRBV2, with TRBD1 matching 8 bases. The CDR3 length is 15 residues. Per germline, CDR1 SNHLY and CDR2 FYNNEI. Trimming took 4 bases from V and 6 from J; bases not matched to a gene: 10. In nucleotides, the CDR3 is TGTGCCAGCAGTGCCTGGGCAGGGGGCGGACATGGCTACACCTTC. Translated, it gives CASSAWAGGGHGYTF.

The J gene is TRBJ2-3, the V gene TRBV5-1; no definite D call. The CDR3 covers 13 residues. Germline CDR1 reads SGHRS; CDR2 reads YFSETQ. Trimming removed 9 bases from V and 8 bases from J, with 19 bases in between. CDR3 nucleotide sequence: TGCGCCACGGACCCCCCGGTTGGGCGTACGCAGTATTTT. Residues: CATDPPVGRTQYF.

CDR3 residues: CASSLNRGRETQYF. The DNA of the CDR3 is TGTGCCAGCAGTTTGAACAGGGGGAGAGAGACCCAGTACTTC. The chain combines TRBV28 with TRBJ2-5, with 8 bases aligning to TRBD1. V dropped 3 bases and J dropped 4; count of bases not matched to a gene: 4. The CDR3 consists of 14 residues. Germline assignment: CDR1 MDHEN and CDR2 SYDVKM.

Only one count was recorded for this clone. This rearrangement joins TRBV5-5 to TRBJ2-3, with D unclear. CDR1 SGHKS and CDR2 YYEKEE come from the germline V gene (reference sequence). V lost 0 bases and J 7 bases, leaving 3 bases between the germline ends. The CDR3 sequence is 11 residues long. The CDR3, as DNA: TGTGCCAGCAGCTTGGATAATACGCAGTATTTT. Translated, it gives CASSLDNTQYF.

The V and J genes are TRBV4-2 and TRBJ1-2, with TRBD1 as a possible D gene (6 bases). The CDR3 has 15 residues. CDR1 and CDR2 (germline): LGHNA, YNFKEQ. Deletions cut 7 bases from V and 4 bases from J, with 19 bases between. The DNA for the CDR3 is TGTGCCAGCACCCTGGGTGGGGGCGAGGCCTATGGCTACACCTTC. Its translation: CASTLGGGEAYGYTF.